This T cell receptor beta chain was recovered during a study of metastatic and nonmetastatic thyroid tumors. At the level of the study: Across peripheral blood and tumor or nodule tissue samples taken from malignant and benign thyroid patients, the repertoires were compared with one another.

There were no patients who had received any treatment before thyroid surgery. Of note for this clone: The antigen is undetermined.

Original processing notes: A distant-metastasis classifier for papillary thyroid cancer was built using CDR3 differences across clinicopathological groups. Using MiXCR, TCRdb re-called clones from the PCR reads. These V and J calls derive from TCRdb rather than the authors' analysis. The repertoire holds about 45,000 clones, about 4% seen once, with 8.5% to 10% in the top ten. V was clipped by 5 bases and J by 2 bases; unmatched bases: 4. The germline CDR1 and CDR2 sequences are MRHNA and SNTAGT. The CDR3 runs to 15 residues. Overall study findings and caveats: Significantly higher TCR beta diversity was reportedly seen in malignant thyroid tumors than benign nodules, in blood and tumor.

The clonotype comes from a female donor with papillary thyroid cancer or a benign thyroid nodule (not recorded which). Some clones in this sample may be carry-over from other donors' samples. The sequencing input was blood. The V call is TRBV6-4, the J call TRBJ2-1; 9 bases line up with TRBD1. The CDR3 is CASSQGTGPYNEQFF. For the CDR3, the DNA is TGTGCCAGCAGTCAAGGGACAGGGCCCTACAATGAGCAGTTCTTC.